These 7 T cell receptor beta chains were sequenced from one sample in a study of T cell responses to AZD1222 COVID-19 vaccine. The protocol was immunoSEQ multiplex PCR, while the TCRdb copy is restricted to in-frame clones and leaves out a portion. Among approximately 150,000 clones listed, roughly 92% were seen once. The input for sequencing was peripheral blood, taken 28 days after the second AZD1222 dose. These receptors originate from an adult who received the AZD1222 COVID-19 vaccine.

The CDR3 DNA sequence: TGTGCCAGCAGCCAAGAGTACAGGGCAGGAAACACCATATATTTT. Translation gives CASSQEYRAGNTIYF. J is TRBJ1-3 and V is TRBV4-2, with D possibly TRBD1 on 6 matching bases. CDR1 is LGHNA, CDR2 YNFKEQ, per germline. This CDR3 region has 15 residues. Trimming took 0 bases from V and 4 from J, leaving 10 bases between them.

This chain links TRBV18 with TRBJ1-5; weak D call: TRBD1 (6 bases). Germline assignment: CDR1 KGHSH and CDR2 LQKENI. The CDR3 extends over 17 amino acids. The V and J ends lost 6 bases and 4 bases respectively, with 22 bases between them. DNA for the CDR3: TGTGCCAGCTCCCCGACAGGTACAGGGAGGGGTAATCAGCCCCAGCATTTT. Its translation is CASSPTGTGRGNQPQHF.

The gene calls are TRBV2 and TRBJ1-5; D uncertain. CDR3 length equals 14 residues. V was pared by 3 bases and J by 2 bases, with 8 bases between. Germline CDR1 and CDR2: SNHLY and FYNNEI. In DNA form, the CDR3 reads TGTGCCAGCAGTGAGGATTTGGGCAATCAGCCCCAGCATTTT. This gives the protein CASSEDLGNQPQHF.

V and J are TRBV11-3 and TRBJ2-2, with a tentative D call TRBD2 (6 bases). The CDR3 has 14 amino acids. V shed 4 bases and J shed 4 bases, with 10 bases lying between them. In germline, CDR1 is SGHNT, CDR2 YENEEA. The CDR3 loop reads CASSSGLPTGELFF. Written as DNA, the CDR3 is TGTGCCAGCAGCTCGGGACTTCCCACCGGGGAGCTGTTTTTT.

The V gene is TRBV27, the J gene TRBJ1-6, with D unclear. CDR3 length equals 16 residues. CDR1 MNHEY and CDR2 SMNVEV come from the germline V gene (reference sequence). Trimming removed 9 bases from V and 3 bases from J, with 18 bases in between. CDR3 bases: TGTGCCAGAATTAACCCGCCCATCCTCTATAATTCACCCCTCCACTTT. This codes for CARINPPILYNSPLHF.

The chain combines TRBV9 with TRBJ2-5; a possible D gene is TRBD1 (6 bases). This CDR3 contains 15 residues. CDR1 is SGDLS, CDR2 YYNGEE, per germline. Trimming shortened V by 4 bases and J by 5 bases, and 18 bases separated the two germline ends. CDR3 in amino acids: CASSFTDRPQETQYF. Written as DNA, the CDR3 is TGTGCCAGCAGCTTTACCGACAGGCCCCAGGAGACCCAGTACTTC.

This clone occurred a few times. The chain combines TRBV6-5 with TRBJ1-5; TRBD1 might be the D (5 bases). The CDR3 covers 15 residues. The germline V and J ends were trimmed by 6 bases and 1 base, with 13 bases remaining between them. Germline V gene data show CDR1 as MNHEY and CDR2 as SVGAGI. The CDR3 sequence: CASRLAGQSNQPQHF. CDR3 coding DNA: TGTGCCAGCAGACTCGCAGGGCAGAGCAATCAGCCCCAGCATTTT.